Described below is a single T cell receptor beta chain sequence and its context. Which antigen it targets is not known. No quality values exist for individual bases; no much larger clone is one base distant. The data are from a study of blood T cell repertoires in COVID-19 (dated by TCRdb to the early 2020s). Study-wide context: Samples from collaborators originated in the United States, Italy and Spain and spanned both the acute and convalescent phases of COVID-19. A de-identified subject ID, COVID-19 status, age in years and sex were almost always included in the sample metadata. The prospective study material was composed of cDNA or gDNA derived from T cells, B-cell-depleted T cells, or PBMCs. HLA class I and class II types, where available, came from metadata supplied by the sample provider rather than from assay-based typing. The repertoires were released in a freely available public database intended as a resource for research on the immune response to SARS-CoV-2. Samples were obtained from the ongoing ImmuneRACE study (first 160 participants) and from 1,254 subjects provided by 6 global collaborators. Subjects who had been exposed to COVID-19, were actively infected with it, or had recovered from it provided the deeply sampled blood TCRbeta repertoires that made up the dataset. Here is what the overall study found, with its caveats: The quantity of clinical and demographic metadata differed by source and by participant and was supplied without curation.

TCRbeta CDR3 regions were amplified from genomic DNA by means of the immunoSEQ Assay, a bias-controlled multiplex PCR. The source study handled its data this way. The number of nucleated cells in each sample was estimated from the amplification of reference gene primers within the assay. To quantify the absolute abundance of each unique TCRbeta CDR3 rearrangement, sequence reads were collapsed and filtered. For each sample, productive Simpson clonality was calculated as the square root of Simpson's diversity index over productive rearrangements. Sourced from immuneACCESS, this table was stored by TCRdb with only in-frame sequences that have V and J called. A share of the clones is absent; for the studies checked, an unresolved V gene accounts for under half, and the remainder has no known explanation. Clone size and the V and J calls come from that table; the DNA yielded D and trimming. Present in this sample are under 200,000 clones, roughly 84% of which were seen just once. 1.5% of the sample comes from the top ten.

Collaborating institutions collected whole blood in K2EDTA tubes following their own protocols. For TCRbeta analysis, collaborators shipped samples as frozen whole blood, isolated PBMCs, or DNA extracted from either of those sample types. The germline V gene encodes CDR1 SGHNT and CDR2 YYREEE (reference sequence). At the junction V is shortened by 2 bases and J by 6 bases, with 9 bases in between. The CDR3 sequence holds 12 residues, the cysteine and phenylalanine included. Only CDR3 DNA is held: 36 bases, read in frame from base 1. The sequence was obtained from a human donor in a cohort sampled during active COVID-19. The specimen was peripheral blood. The V gene is TRBV5-4 and the J gene is TRBJ2-7; D gene: possibly TRBD1, on 6 matching bases. The CDR3 reads as follows: CASSFPDSEQYF. At the DNA level, the sequence is TGTGCCAGCAGCTTTCCGGACAGCGAGCAGTACTTC.